This T cell receptor beta chain derives from a study of blood T cell repertoires in COVID-19. Profiled with immunoSEQ multiplex PCR; TCRdb holds only in-frame clones, not every one. The sample yields around 230,000 clones, almost 85% seen once. The participants were between 18 and 89 years old and came from under 25 US areas. Trimming took off 5 bases at V and 4 bases at J, with 12 bases between the two ends. The germline CDR1 and CDR2 sequences are MNHEY and SMNVEV (reference sequence). The CDR3 sequence is 14 residues long. The source of this sequence is a man in his forties who had recovered from COVID-19. The sample consisted of PBMCs or T cells enriched from blood (not recorded which). The rearrangement links TRBV27 to TRBJ2-1, with a possible D match to TRBD2 (5 bases). CDR3 nucleotide sequence: TGTGCCAGCAGTCCCCGGACTTTGTACAATGAGCAGTTCTTC. Translating gives CASSPRTLYNEQFF.